The 20 T cell receptor beta chains below were found in one sample sequenced in a study of molecular identifiers for immune sequencing clone quantification. TCRdb passed the PCR reads through MiXCR, listing each CDR3 protein once. The sample yields 15,000 to 20,000 distinct CDR3 sequences, 20% to 25% seen once. The material sequenced was naive CD8+ T cells from blood, with Jurkat cell RNA spiked in. Indicated subset: FACS-sorted CD8+CD4-CCR7+CD45RA+ naive T cells. The origin of the receptors is a human donor in good health. Some libraries in this study had Jurkat cell RNA spiked in.

Worth noting for this clonotype: This may stem from a read error, because a much larger clone lies one nucleotide away. The chain combines TRBV12-3 or TRBV12-4 with TRBJ1-2; no firm D call. V was cut by 3 bases and J by 6 bases, with 5 bases left in between. This CDR3 spans 11 amino acids. The CDR3 loop reads CASSFSHGYTF. The DNA of the CDR3 is TGTGCCAGCAGTTTCTCCCATGGCTACACCTTC.

In this sample, this clonotype turned up many times. This chain links TRBV7-9 with TRBJ1-4; D not resolved. The V gene's germline CDR1 is SEHNR and CDR2 FQNEAQ (reference sequence). V was shortened by 5 bases and J by 8 bases, with 9 bases between the two germline ends. The CDR3 is 12 residues long. The CDR3 region is CASSLLYEKLFF. In DNA, the CDR3 is TGTGCCAGCAGCCTACTCTACGAAAAACTGTTTTTT.

This clonotype qualifies as medium-sized. The chain carries TRBV5-1 and TRBJ1-2, with a possible D match to TRBD1 (6 bases). The CDR3 covers 15 residues. V was pared by 0 bases and J by 8 bases, with 17 bases between. Germline V CDR1 and CDR2: SGHRS, YFSETQ. The CDR3 region has the DNA TGCGCCAGCAGCTTGGTCACCCAGGGGCCTCAGGGCTACACCTTC. This codes for CASSLVTQGPQGYTF.

Notes on this clonotype: Sequence at one end of the junction differs from germline and may be a read error. The rearrangement uses TRBV5-1 and TRBJ2-3, with 9 bases matching TRBD2. CDR1 is SGHRS, CDR2 YFSETQ, per germline. The CDR3 is 15 amino acids. The DNA for the CDR3 is TGCGCCAGCAGCGCCATTAGCGGGAGCACAGGTACGCAGTATTTT. It codes for CASSAISGSTGTQYF.

The sample holds a few counts of this clonotype. The V gene is TRBV9, the J gene TRBJ2-5; 9 positions agree with TRBD2. Per the germline V gene, CDR1 is SGDLS and CDR2 is YYNGEE. V lost 4 bases to trimming and J lost 5 bases; unmatched junction nucleotides: 12. CDR3 size: 16 residues. CDR3 amino acids: CASSPMGGRADETQYF. The CDR3 nucleotides read TGTGCCAGCAGCCCCATGGGCGGGAGGGCGGATGAGACCCAGTACTTC.

This clonotype has more than one count but fewer than ten. A much larger clone lies a single base off, so this may be a read error. In nucleotides, the CDR3 is TGTGCCGGCAGTTCAGGGACCACCGGGGAGCTGTTTTTT. It specifies CAGSSGTTGELFF. This chain connects TRBV12-3 or TRBV12-4 to TRBJ2-2; D assignment may be TRBD1 or TRBD2 (5 bases each). The CDR3 has 13 residues.

Ten or more counts support this clonotype. The chain recombines TRBV5-1 with TRBJ2-7; 7 bases fit TRBD2. This CDR3 has 14 residues. The junction had 5 bases not matched to a gene; V was cut back by 1 base and J by 4 bases. Germline CDR1 and CDR2: SGHRS and YFSETQ. CDR3: CASSLWEGPYEQYF. The CDR3 nucleotides read TGCGCCAGCAGCTTGTGGGAGGGCCCTTACGAGCAGTACTTC. The variable domain in full, with the rest retrieved from reference TRBV5-1 and TRBJ2-7, is KAGVTQTPRYLIKTRGQQVTLSCSPISGHRSVSWYQQTPGQGLQFLFEYFSETQRNKGNFPGRFSGRQFSNSRSEMNVSTLELGDSALYLCASSLWEGPYEQYFGPGTRLTVT.

The chain uses TRBV28 and TRBJ2-7, with D perhaps matching TRBD2 (6 bases). The CDR3 is 15 residues long. V shed 2 bases and J shed 1 base, with 12 bases lying between them. From germline, CDR1 is MDHEN and CDR2 SYDVKM. The CDR3: CASSLGSGPSYEQYF. In DNA, the CDR3 is TGTGCCAGCAGTTTAGGGAGCGGGCCTTCCTACGAGCAGTACTTC.

This clonotype was seen many times. The chain carries TRBV9 and TRBJ2-1, with 7 bases fitting TRBD2. CDR3 size: 14 residues. Unmatched junction bases numbered 6, after V lost 3 bases and J lost 6 bases. Germline lookup yields CDR1 SGDLS and CDR2 YYNGEE. The CDR3 DNA reads TGTGCCAGCAGCGCTCGGGGCGGGGGCAATGAGCAGTTCTTC. It codes for CASSARGGGNEQFF.

Points on this clonotype: Mismatch with germline at one junction end may stem from a read error. The chain has TRBV7-9 and TRBJ2-5, with D possibly matching TRBD1 (6 bases). This CDR3 contains 15 residues. Germline lookup yields CDR1 SEHNR and CDR2 FQNEAQ (reference sequence). The CDR3 DNA follows: TGTGCCAGCAGCTCAGGACAGAGGGCCAAAGAGACTCAGTACTTC. This sequence encodes CASSSGQRAKETQYF.

In its sample, this clonotype was seen many times. The genes are TRBV14 and TRBJ2-5; D possibly uses TRBD1 or TRBD2 (5 bases each). The CDR3 sequence is 13 residues long. The ends were cut back, 5 bases at V and 5 bases at J, with 12 bases in the middle. Germline CDR1 is SGHDN and CDR2 is FVKESK. The CDR3 loop is CASSLWDGETQYF. DNA of the CDR3: TGTGCCAGCAGCTTATGGGACGGGGAGACCCAGTACTTC.

Ten or more counts support this clonotype. The V gene is TRBV28, the J gene TRBJ2-1, with TRBD1 matching 9 bases. This CDR3 spans 15 amino acids. Trimming removed 4 bases from V and 9 bases from J; junction bases left unmatched: 10. Germline assignment: CDR1 MDHEN and CDR2 SYDVKM. The CDR3 is CASSSGTGSDSEQFF. CDR3 DNA: TGTGCCAGCAGTTCCGGGACAGGGAGTGATAGTGAGCAGTTCTTC.

This clonotype was recorded at least ten times. CDR3 coding DNA: TGTGCCATCAGTGAAATAGCGGGGTCAGAGACCCAGTACTTC. This encodes CAISEIAGSETQYF. The V gene is TRBV10-3, the J gene TRBJ2-5; 8 bases are shared with TRBD2. The germline gives CDR1 ENHRY, CDR2 SYGVKD. J lost 4 bases, V lost 3 bases, and 4 bases had no gene match. The CDR3 is 14 amino acids.

This clonotype was seen ten or more times. The chain employs TRBV27 and TRBJ2-1; D gene uncertain. Germline V gene lookup returns CDR1 MNHEY and CDR2 SMNVEV (reference sequence). The CDR3 runs to 15 residues. The V and J ends lost 2 bases and 6 bases respectively, with 14 bases between them. This CDR3 is CASSLMSGTGNEQFF. The CDR3 DNA reads TGTGCCAGCAGTTTAATGTCGGGCACCGGCAATGAGCAGTTCTTC.

Concerning this clonotype: A much larger clone lies a single base off, so this may be a read error. The chain carries TRBV24-1 and TRBJ2-7, with 9 nucleotides matching TRBD1. With 5 bases clipped from V and 6 bases from J, the junction kept 4 bases outside the gene matches. The CDR3 extends over 13 amino acids. CDR1 is KGHDR and CDR2 is SFDVKD in the germline V gene. CDR3: CATSGKDRGEQYF. The CDR3 DNA reads TGTGCCACCAGTGGTAAGGACAGGGGCGAGCAGTACTTC.

In its sample, this clonotype is medium-sized. The chain employs TRBV7-2 and TRBJ2-5; D may be TRBD2 (5 bases). The V gene lost 5 bases and the J gene lost 5 bases, with 6 bases spanning the gap. The CDR3 contains 11 residues. The V gene's germline CDR1 is SGHTA and CDR2 FQGNSA. CDR3 in DNA: TGTGCCAGCAGCGGACTGGAGACCCAGTACTTC. This gives the protein CASSGLETQYF. The full variable domain, in which reference TRBV7-2 and TRBJ2-5 provide the parts outside the CDR3, is GAGVSQSPSNKVTEKGKDVELRCDPISGHTALYWYRQSLGQGLEFLIYFQGNSAPDKSGLPSDRFSAERTGGSVSTLTIQRTQQEDSAVYLCASSGLETQYFGPGTRLLVL.

This clonotype was detected only a few times. The chain couples TRBV5-1 to TRBJ1-1; D not resolved. Looked up from germline, CDR1 is SGHRS and CDR2 is YFSETQ. V was pared by 0 bases and J by 4 bases, with 7 bases between. The CDR3 spans 13 residues. CDR3 region: CASSLVGSTEAFF. The CDR3 DNA sequence: TGCGCCAGCAGCTTGGTAGGGAGCACTGAAGCTTTCTTT.

This clonotype was seen a handful of times. The V and J genes are TRBV28 and TRBJ1-1; D is ambiguous. CDR3 length: 16 residues. CDR1 is MDHEN and CDR2 is SYDVKM in the germline V gene. The V end lost 0 bases, the J end lost 4 bases, and 15 bases lay between the germline ends. The CDR3 protein is CASSLWAPTSGTEAFF. Here the CDR3 DNA reads TGTGCCAGCAGTTTATGGGCCCCTACTTCGGGCACTGAAGCTTTCTTT. The full variable domain, in which reference TRBV28 and TRBJ1-1 provide the parts outside the CDR3, is DVKVTQSSRYLVKRTGEKVFLECVQDMDHENMFWYRQDPGLGLRLIYFSYDVKMKEKGDIPEGYSVSREKKERFSLILESASTNQTSMYLCASSLWAPTSGTEAFFGQGTRLTVV.

This clonotype is deemed medium-sized. The chain couples TRBV7-9 to TRBJ2-1; 7 bases are shared with TRBD1. From germline, CDR1 is SEHNR and CDR2 FQNEAQ (reference sequence). This CDR3 is built from 14 residues. V lost 3 bases, J lost 5 bases, and 4 bases stayed unmatched. This CDR3 reads CASSFGTAHNEQFF. CDR3 nucleotide sequence: TGTGCCAGCAGCTTCGGGACAGCTCACAATGAGCAGTTCTTC.

This clonotype is classed as medium-sized. The rearrangement links TRBV5-5 to TRBJ2-2, with D hard to call. This CDR3 has 14 amino acids. V lost 1 base and J lost 4, with 8 bases in between. Germline CDR1 reads SGHKS; CDR2 reads YYEKEE (reference sequence). In DNA form, the CDR3 reads TGTGCCAGCAGCTTGTTCGAGAGCACCGGGGAGCTGTTTTTT. Encoded protein: CASSLFESTGELFF.